This entry lists 24 T cell receptor beta chains sequenced from one sample in a study of T-cell reconstitution after alpha-beta-depleted transplantation in children. This sample's TCRbeta library carried unique molecular identifier barcodes. A single record per CDR3 protein comes from TCRdb applying MiXCR to the PCR reads. The sample has 780,000 or so distinct CDR3 sequences, 15% to 20% seen once. The sequencing used PBMCs, mostly from graft donor cells, collected 360 days after TCRalphabeta/CD19-depleted stem cell transplant. These receptor sequences come from a male patient aged 10 to 17 who had a stem cell transplant for acute lymphoblastic leukemia, so the T cells may come from the graft donor.

The chain combines TRBV7-9 with TRBJ2-5; D call uncertain. This CDR3 comprises 12 residues. V lost 6 bases to trimming and J lost 4 bases, with 9 bases between them. CDR1 is SEHNR, CDR2 FQNEAQ, per germline (reference sequence). The CDR3 region is CASSKRSETQYF. In nucleotides, the CDR3 is TGTGCCAGCAGTAAAAGGTCAGAGACCCAGTACTTC.

This clonotype was observed a few times. The CDR3 reads CASSVSRADTQYF. DNA for the CDR3: TGCGCCAGCAGCGTGTCCCGGGCAGATACGCAGTATTTT. The rearrangement links TRBV5-1 to TRBJ2-3; D gene uncertain. The CDR3 is 13 residues long. The V end lost 4 bases, the J end lost 4 bases, and 10 bases lay between the germline ends. Germline V lookup: CDR1 SGHRS, CDR2 YFSETQ.

This clonotype has more than one count but fewer than ten. The V and J genes are TRBV12-3 or TRBV12-4 and TRBJ1-5; D not certain. The CDR3 has 15 residues. The germline V and J ends were trimmed by 2 bases and 4 bases, with 12 bases remaining between them. The CDR3 region has the DNA TGTGCCAGCAGTTTATTCCGGAGCGGAAATCAGCCCCAGCATTTT. It is translated as CASSLFRSGNQPQHF.

This clonotype was seen a handful of times. The CDR3, as DNA: TGTGCCAGACCTCACTTTTCGGGTGGGGGTAGGAATAGCAATCAGCCCCAGCATTTT. It yields the protein CARPHFSGGGRNSNQPQHF. This chain joins TRBV6-2 or TRBV6-3 and TRBJ1-5; weak D call: TRBD1 (5 bases). Per the germline V gene, CDR1 is MNHEY and CDR2 is SVGEGT. The V gene lost 9 bases and the J gene lost 0 bases, with 27 bases spanning the gap. The CDR3 is 19 amino acids.

The genes are TRBV12-3 or TRBV12-4 and TRBJ1-2, with a tentative D call TRBD1 (6 bases). Trimming took 7 bases from V and 2 from J, leaving 11 bases between them. This CDR3 contains 13 residues. CDR3: CASILQGNYGYTF. In DNA form, the CDR3 reads TGTGCCAGCATCTTACAGGGCAACTATGGCTACACCTTC.

The chain employs TRBV4-1 and TRBJ2-6; TRBD2 matches at 8 bases. Trimming took 0 bases from V and 4 from J; bases not matched to a gene: 8. The length of the CDR3 is 18 residues. Germline V gives CDR1 MGHRA, CDR2 YSYEKL. The CDR3 bases are TGCGCCAGCAGCCAAGAGAGGACTAGCCTGGCAGGGGCCAACGTCCTGACTTTC. This encodes CASSQERTSLAGANVLTF.

This clonotype occurred a few times. The V call is TRBV5-1, the J call TRBJ2-1, with D possibly matching TRBD2 (5 bases). Trimming removed 4 bases at V and 10 bases at J, with 12 bases between. Per germline, CDR1 SGHRS and CDR2 YFSETQ. The CDR3 covers 12 residues. CDR3 in amino acids: CASSPLRREQFF. The CDR3 nucleotides are TGCGCCAGCAGCCCCCTTAGGAGGGAGCAGTTCTTC. The variable domain in full, with the rest retrieved from reference TRBV5-1 and TRBJ2-1, is KAGVTQTPRYLIKTRGQQVTLSCSPISGHRSVSWYQQTPGQGLQFLFEYFSETQRNKGNFPGRFSGRQFSNSRSEMNVSTLELGDSALYLCASSPLRREQFFGPGTRLTVL.

This clonotype was seen repeatedly, ten times or more. J is TRBJ2-1 and V is TRBV5-1; 9 bases are shared with TRBD1. V lost 4 bases and J lost 12; bases outside the gene matches: 14. Germline CDR1 SGHRS, CDR2 YFSETQ. This CDR3 comprises 15 residues. The CDR3 DNA is TGCGCCAGCAGCCAACAGGGGGCGATCGCCCACGGGCAGTTCTTC. This codes for CASSQQGAIAHGQFF.

The V call is TRBV7-9, the J call TRBJ2-1, with a tentative D call TRBD1 (7 bases). The CDR3 loop spans 15 amino acids. Germline assignment: CDR1 SEHNR and CDR2 FQNEAQ (reference sequence). The V end was cut by 5 bases, the J end by 3 bases, with 14 bases between. The CDR3 sequence: CASSEAGGYYNEQFF. The CDR3 DNA sequence: TGTGCCAGCAGCGAAGCAGGGGGGTACTACAATGAGCAGTTCTTC. Full variable domain (remainder filled in from reference TRBV7-9 and TRBJ2-1): DTGVSQNPRHKITKRGQNVTFRCDPISEHNRLYWYRQTLGQGPEFLTYFQNEAQLEKSRLLSDRFSAERPKGSFSTLEIQRTEQGDSAMYLCASSEAGGYYNEQFFGPGTRLTVL.

This clonotype turned up a few times. The J gene is TRBJ1-1, the V gene TRBV29-1, with D possibly being TRBD1 (5 bases). The V and J ends lost 7 bases and 0 bases respectively, with 15 bases between them. Germline CDR1 and CDR2: SQVTM and ANQGSEA. This CDR3 has 14 residues. CDR3 bases: TGCAGCGGGGGGGGTCGTCCTCTGAACACTGAAGCTTTCTTT. Protein product: CSGGGRPLNTEAFF.

The V gene is TRBV20-1, the J gene TRBJ2-2; D not resolved. The CDR3 runs to 15 residues. In germline, CDR1 is DFQATT, CDR2 SNEGSKA (reference sequence). V was pared by 6 bases and J by 1 base, with 15 bases between. DNA for the CDR3: TGCAGTGCGAGCTTGGGGAAGGGGAACACCGGGGAGCTGTTTTTT. This translates into CSASLGKGNTGELFF.

The sample holds a few counts of this clonotype. The V gene is TRBV5-1, the J gene TRBJ1-1; TRBD1 is a possible D gene (6 bases). This CDR3 is 13 amino acids long. Germline V gene sequence: CDR1 SGHRS, CDR2 YFSETQ. The ends were cut back, 4 bases at V and 7 bases at J, with 14 bases in the middle. Here the CDR3 reads CASSAPGEGEAFF. CDR3 nucleotides: TGCGCCAGCAGCGCCCCAGGGGAGGGTGAAGCTTTCTTT.

The rearrangement uses TRBV27 and TRBJ2-2; 9 nucleotides agree with TRBD2. The CDR3 spans 17 residues. Losses at the gene ends were 5 bases for V and 4 bases for J; bases not matched to a gene: 11. CDR1 and CDR2 (germline): MNHEY, SMNVEV (reference sequence). The CDR3 here is CASSHWGSGSFTGELFF. Written as DNA, the CDR3 is TGTGCCAGCAGTCACTGGGGTAGCGGGAGTTTCACCGGGGAGCTGTTTTTT.

The V call is TRBV12-3 or TRBV12-4, the J call TRBJ2-5, with 8 bases that match TRBD1. V shed 6 bases and J 4 bases; nucleotides not matched to a gene: 7. The CDR3 is 14 amino acids. DNA for the CDR3: TGTGCCAGCAGGGGGGACAGGTCGGGAGAGACCCAGTACTTC. Translating it yields CASRGDRSGETQYF.

This clonotype was detected only a few times. The rearrangement joins TRBV2 to TRBJ2-7, with D possibly TRBD2 on 5 matching bases. The CDR3 has 11 amino acids. Germline lookup yields CDR1 SNHLY and CDR2 FYNNEI. V lost 8 bases, J lost 1 base, and 6 bases lay in between. CDR3: CASEGSYEQYF. As DNA, the CDR3 is TGTGCCAGCGAGGGTTCCTACGAGCAGTACTTC.

With respect to this clonotype: An end of the junction does not agree with germline; a read error may underlie this. V gene TRBV6-5 combines with J gene TRBJ1-5; no reliable D call. The CDR3 is 14 residues long. The germline V gene has CDR1 MNHEY and CDR2 SVGAGI. The CDR3 bases are TGTGCCAGCAGCTACTCCAGTAGCAATCAGCCCCAGCATTTT. Translation: CASSYSSSNQPQHF.

This sequence joins TRBV7-2 and TRBJ2-5; 10 bases line up with TRBD2. The CDR3 runs 15 residues. Germline V gives CDR1 SGHTA, CDR2 FQGNSA. The trim removed 7 bases at V and 4 bases at J, leaving 9 bases unmatched. Here the CDR3 DNA reads TGTGCCAGCAATGGCCGGACTAGCGGAATAGAGACCCAGTACTTC. This codes for CASNGRTSGIETQYF.

This clonotype came up many times. An end of the junction differs from the germline gene, which may be a read error. The chain couples TRBV5-1 to TRBJ2-7, with 8 nucleotides matching TRBD2. CDR1 SGHRS and CDR2 YFSETQ come from the germline V gene. This CDR3 has 14 residues. The CDR3 DNA reads as TGTGCCAGCAGCACGGGGACTAGCTCCTACGAGCAGTACTTC. This translates into CASSTGTSSYEQYF.

The chain joins TRBV18 to TRBJ1-5, with D possibly matching TRBD1 (6 bases). Germline V gene data show CDR1 as KGHSH and CDR2 as LQKENI. CDR3 length: 15 amino acids. Trimming pared 3 bases from V and 3 bases from J, leaving 12 bases between. The CDR3: CASSPVQGPNQPQHF. In DNA, the CDR3 is TGTGCCAGCTCACCGGTCCAGGGGCCCAATCAGCCCCAGCATTTT.

V gene TRBV25-1 combines with J gene TRBJ2-7; TRBD2 matches 10 bases. CDR3 length: 16 residues. V was pared by 6 bases and J by 2 bases, with 10 bases of the junction left unmatched. The germline gives CDR1 MGHDK, CDR2 SYGVNS. The CDR3 sequence is CASRSQGAGGPYEQYF. The CDR3 coding sequence is TGTGCCAGCAGGTCCCAAGGAGCGGGAGGGCCCTACGAGCAGTACTTC.

On this clonotype itself: One base away lies a much larger clone, so this may be a sequencing read error. This chain links TRBV27 with TRBJ2-5; the D is unclear. Germline V CDR1 and CDR2: MNHEY, SMNVEV (reference sequence). The CDR3 extends over 15 amino acids. The ends were cut back, 3 bases at V and 0 bases at J, with 11 bases in the middle. The CDR3, as DNA: TGTGCCAGCAGTTTGGGTCCTCCGTACCAAGAGACCCAGTACTTC. Its translation is CASSLGPPYQETQYF.

The chain employs TRBV20-1 and TRBJ2-1; 11 bases line up with TRBD2. The J segment lost 8 bases and the V segment lost 2 bases, leaving 5 bases of the junction unmatched. The CDR3 length is 14 residues. Germline V gene data show CDR1 as DFQATT and CDR2 as SNEGSKA (reference sequence). The CDR3 is CSARPSGRWDEQFF. CDR3 DNA sequence: TGCAGTGCTAGACCTAGCGGGAGGTGGGATGAGCAGTTCTTC.

There are many counts of this clonotype. The chain links TRBV18 to TRBJ1-1; 8 bases align to TRBD1. The V gene end was trimmed by 3 bases and the J gene end by 0 bases; junction bases not matched to a gene: 0. The CDR3 loop spans 14 amino acids. CDR1 is KGHSH, CDR2 LQKENI, per germline. The CDR3 reads CASSPTGVNTEAFF. CDR3 coding DNA: TGTGCCAGCTCACCGACAGGGGTGAACACTGAAGCTTTCTTT. The variable domain in full, with the rest retrieved from reference TRBV18 and TRBJ1-1, is NAGVMQNPRHLVRRRGQEARLRCSPMKGHSHVYWYRQLPEEGLKFMVYLQKENIIDESGMPKERFSAEFPKEGPSILRIQQVVRGDSAAYFCASSPTGVNTEAFFGQGTRLTVV.

The chain joins TRBV20-1 to TRBJ2-1, with 11 bases aligning to TRBD2. V lost 5 bases to trimming and J lost 5 bases; unmatched junction nucleotides: 8. This CDR3 region has 15 residues. CDR1 is DFQATT, CDR2 SNEGSKA, per germline (reference sequence). CDR3 bases: TGCAGTGCTGCTATAGCGGGAGGGACCCACAATGAGCAGTTCTTC. This codes for CSAAIAGGTHNEQFF.